A selection of T cell receptor beta chains follows, all from one sample in a study of cytomegalovirus exposure and HLA in healthy donors. TCRdb keeps only in-frame clones here, not all; method: immunoSEQ multiplex PCR. Of more than 80,000 clones listed, more than 60% were seen once; the top ten hold 5% to 7%. The specimen was PBMCs. These receptors originate from a woman between 45 and 65 years old in good health and CMV-seropositive. Each CDR3 is given with its conserved first and last residue. The order of the fields is J gene, D gene, V gene, clone size, CDR3 protein, CDR3 DNA. A D gene is named only where the DNA matches it firmly. Clone size is stated in some rows and not others, as once, few, many or a class when expanded.

J gene: TRBJ1-6
D gene: NA
V gene: TRBV28
clone size: once
CDR3 protein: CASSPMVGGYNSPLHF
CDR3 DNA: TGTGCCAGCAGTCCTATGGTCGGGGGGTATAATTCACCCCTCCACTTT

J gene: TRBJ2-7
D gene: NA
V gene: TRBV6-1
clone size: NA
CDR3 protein: CASSEGDSSYEQYF
CDR3 DNA: TGTGCCAGCAGTGAAGGCGACAGCTCCTACGAGCAGTACTTC

J gene: TRBJ1-1
D gene: NA
V gene: TRBV28
clone size: once
CDR3 protein: CASSLGREWANTEAFF
CDR3 DNA: TGTGCCAGCAGTTTAGGAAGGGAGTGGGCGAACACTGAAGCTTTCTTT

J gene: TRBJ2-4
D gene: TRBD2
V gene: TRBV2
clone size: NA
CDR3 protein: CASSMDASGGGLAKNIQYF
CDR3 DNA: TGTGCCAGCAGTATGGATGCTAGCGGGGGGGGGTTAGCCAAAAACATTCAGTACTTC

J gene: TRBJ2-2
D gene: TRBD2
V gene: TRBV11-2
clone size: NA
CDR3 protein: CASSLGRGGSTGELFF
CDR3 DNA: TGTGCCAGCAGCTTAGGCCGGGGGGGGTCCACCGGGGAGCTGTTTTTT

J gene: TRBJ1-2
D gene: NA
V gene: TRBV7-8
clone size: NA
CDR3 protein: CASSSGHSNYGYTF
CDR3 DNA: TGTGCCAGCAGCTCGGGACACTCGAACTATGGCTACACCTTC

J gene: TRBJ2-5
D gene: NA
V gene: TRBV2
clone size: once
CDR3 protein: CASSDLGVRLDQETQYF
CDR3 DNA: TGTGCCAGCAGTGATCTAGGGGTCCGCCTCGATCAAGAGACCCAGTACTTC

J gene: TRBJ1-1
D gene: NA
V gene: TRBV18
clone size: once
CDR3 protein: CASSPGEGEAFF
CDR3 DNA: TGTGCCAGCTCACCAGGGGAGGGTGAAGCTTTCTTT

J gene: TRBJ2-2
D gene: NA
V gene: TRBV4-1
clone size: NA
CDR3 protein: CAGRGDSGELFF
CDR3 DNA: TGCGCAGGCAGGGGCGACTCCGGGGAGCTGTTTTTT

J gene: TRBJ2-1
D gene: NA
V gene: TRBV16
clone size: NA
CDR3 protein: CASSRGQYNEQFF
CDR3 DNA: TGTGCCAGCAGCCGCGGACAATACAATGAGCAGTTCTTC

J gene: TRBJ2-2
D gene: NA
V gene: TRBV2
clone size: few
CDR3 protein: CASSRSGIDIPGGELFF
CDR3 DNA: TGTGCCAGCAGTCGAAGCGGCATCGATATACCAGGCGGGGAGCTGTTTTTT

J gene: TRBJ1-1
D gene: NA
V gene: TRBV6-1
clone size: NA
CDR3 protein: CASKGEAFF
CDR3 DNA: TGTGCCAGTAAGGGGGAAGCTTTCTTT

J gene: TRBJ2-3
D gene: TRBD1
V gene: TRBV19
clone size: NA
CDR3 protein: CASSIYGQGAVDTQYF
CDR3 DNA: TGTGCCAGTAGTATATATGGACAGGGGGCCGTAGATACGCAGTATTTT

J gene: TRBJ2-1
D gene: TRBD1
V gene: TRBV5-4
clone size: NA
CDR3 protein: CASSFWQGASEQFF
CDR3 DNA: TGTGCCAGCAGCTTTTGGCAGGGGGCCAGTGAGCAGTTCTTC

J gene: TRBJ2-1
D gene: TRBD2
V gene: TRBV7-2
clone size: NA
CDR3 protein: CATSPGGSYNEQFF
CDR3 DNA: TGTGCCACCTCACCGGGGGGGTCCTACAATGAGCAGTTCTTC

J gene: TRBJ1-5
D gene: NA
V gene: TRBV19
clone size: NA
CDR3 protein: CASTPHRDNQPQHF
CDR3 DNA: TGTGCCAGTACCCCCCACAGGGACAATCAGCCCCAGCATTTT

J gene: TRBJ2-2
D gene: TRBD1
V gene: TRBV6-4
clone size: NA
CDR3 protein: CASSDTGGDTGELFF
CDR3 DNA: TGTGCCAGCAGTGATACAGGGGGAGACACCGGGGAGCTGTTTTTT

J gene: TRBJ2-3
D gene: NA
V gene: TRBV5-1
clone size: NA
CDR3 protein: CASSIPTLGGDTQYF
CDR3 DNA: TGCGCCAGCAGCATACCCACCCTGGGAGGAGATACGCAGTATTTT

J gene: TRBJ2-5
D gene: NA
V gene: TRBV4-3
clone size: NA
CDR3 protein: CASSQDATGEQYF
CDR3 DNA: TGCGCCAGCAGCCAAGATGCAACAGGTGAGCAGTACTTC